What follows are 21 T cell receptor beta chains derived from one specimen sequenced in a study of cytomegalovirus exposure and HLA in healthy donors. The PCR used 60 Vbeta and 13 Jbeta primers. Measured with immunoSEQ multiplex PCR; TCRdb has only the in-frame clones, and not every one. The sample has around 110,000 clones; about 68% are singletons. The specimen was PBMCs. These receptor sequences come from a middle-aged woman in good health and CMV-seropositive.

The rearrangement uses TRBV7-2 and TRBJ2-1, with a weak D call TRBD2 (5 bases). The CDR3 is 14 amino acids. Germline-derived CDR1 and CDR2 are SGHTA and FQGNSA. The V gene lost 5 bases and the J gene lost 8 bases, with 16 bases spanning the gap. The CDR3 DNA is TGTGCCAGCAGCCGAGGGTTCACAGTGGATGAGCAGTTCTTC. Amino acid sequence: CASSRGFTVDEQFF.

The chain joins TRBV30 to TRBJ2-3, with D unresolved. Trimming shortened V by 5 bases and J by 2 bases, and 8 bases separated the two germline ends. Germline CDR1 reads GTSNPN; CDR2 reads SVGIG (reference sequence). CDR3 length: 12 amino acids. The CDR3 sequence is CAWSRFTDTQYF. Here the CDR3 DNA reads TGTGCCTGGTCTAGGTTCACAGATACGCAGTATTTT.

This clone was counted between two and nine times. The chain employs TRBV6-6 and TRBJ1-4, with 8 bases matching TRBD1. The CDR3 is 14 amino acids. In germline, CDR1 is MNHNY, CDR2 SVGAGI (reference sequence). V was pared by 6 bases and J by 8 bases, with 8 bases of the junction left unmatched. The CDR3 bases are TGTGCCAGCAGGAATCAGGGGGCAAGCGAAAAACTGTTTTTT. Translation gives CASRNQGASEKLFF.

The chain combines TRBV6-5 with TRBJ2-2; TRBD1 agrees at 9 bases. The ends lost 4 bases at V and 4 bases at J; junction bases unmatched: 4. This CDR3 has 15 amino acids. Germline V gene lookup returns CDR1 MNHEY and CDR2 SVGAGI. DNA of the CDR3: TGTGCCAGCAGTTTACAGGGGGCGGTCACCGGGGAGCTGTTTTTT. As protein: CASSLQGAVTGELFF.

Written as DNA, the CDR3 is TGTGCCAGCAGTTTATTTATCCCCACAGATACGCAGTATTTT. Translated, it gives CASSLFIPTDTQYF. The genes are TRBV27 and TRBJ2-3; D gene uncertain. The CDR3 loop spans 14 amino acids. V was trimmed by 1 base and J by 2 bases, leaving 7 bases between them. The germline gives CDR1 MNHEY, CDR2 SMNVEV (reference sequence).

The chain employs TRBV28 and TRBJ1-5, with 8 nucleotides matching TRBD1. Germline values: CDR1 MDHEN, CDR2 SYDVKM. Trimming at V came to 4 bases and at J to 5 bases, leaving 16 bases not matched to a gene. The CDR3 spans 18 residues. The CDR3 nucleotides are TGTGCCAGCAGTTATCGAGCTTCAGGACAGGGCGGAGATCAGCCCCAGCATTTT. As protein: CASSYRASGQGGDQPQHF.

To note about this clone: One end of the junction fails to match germline, which may point to a read error. This chain uses TRBV7-2 with TRBJ2-1; the match to TRBD2 covers 9 bases. This CDR3 is built from 15 residues. Germline V gives CDR1 SGHTA, CDR2 FQGNSA. The CDR3 nucleotides read TGTGTCAGCAGCCCAAGCGGGAGGTCAACCAATGAGCAGTTCTTC. Translation: CVSSPSGRSTNEQFF.

V is TRBV5-6 and J is TRBJ2-3; 14 nucleotides align to TRBD2. The germline V gene has CDR1 SGHDT and CDR2 YYEEEE. The trim removed 5 bases at V and 6 bases at J, leaving 8 bases unmatched. The CDR3 extends over 16 amino acids. In DNA form, the CDR3 reads TGTGCCAGCAGTTGGGGGACTAGCGGGAGTATCGATACGCAGTATTTT. The encoded protein is CASSWGTSGSIDTQYF.

The gene calls are TRBV29-1 and TRBJ2-3, with D perhaps matching TRBD1 (6 bases). Germline V gene sequence: CDR1 SQVTM, CDR2 ANQGSEA. The germline V and J ends were trimmed by 7 bases and 1 base, with 18 bases remaining between them. The CDR3 consists of 15 residues. CDR3 in amino acids: CSAGQFLQGTDTQYF. In DNA form, the CDR3 reads TGCAGCGCCGGACAGTTCCTCCAGGGCACAGATACGCAGTATTTT.

This sequence joins TRBV7-6 and TRBJ2-7, with TRBD2 identical over 9 bases. This CDR3 is built from 14 residues. Losses at the gene ends were 1 base for V and 2 bases for J; bases not matched to a gene: 0. Germline V gives CDR1 SGHVS, CDR2 FNYEAQ. The CDR3 here is CASSLGGRAYEQYF. CDR3 sequence (DNA): TGTGCCAGCAGCTTAGGCGGGAGGGCCTACGAGCAGTACTTC.

The chain employs TRBV6-5 and TRBJ1-2; 8 nucleotides match TRBD1. The CDR3 has 15 amino acids. Trimming took 6 bases from V and 8 from J; bases not matched to a gene: 14. Germline V gives CDR1 MNHEY, CDR2 SVGAGI. The CDR3 sequence: CASSPKGQVTGGYTF. The CDR3 coding sequence is TGTGCCAGCAGCCCCAAGGGACAGGTCACGGGAGGCTACACCTTC.

This clone was detected a few times. V is TRBV19 and J is TRBJ1-5; 7 bases agree with TRBD1. The CDR3 runs to 13 residues. Trimming took 9 bases from V and 0 from J; bases not matched to a gene: 2. Germline CDR1 is LNHDA and CDR2 is SQIVND (reference sequence). Here the CDR3 DNA reads TGTGCCAGCCGGGACAGTAGCAATCAGCCCCAGCATTTT. It specifies CASRDSSNQPQHF.

This chain uses TRBV5-1 with TRBJ2-7; perhaps TRBD1 as D (5 bases). Trimming pared 0 bases from V and 3 bases from J, leaving 16 bases between. Per the germline V gene, CDR1 is SGHRS and CDR2 is YFSETQ. The CDR3 is 16 amino acids. CDR3 sequence (DNA): TGCGCCAGCAGCTTGGGACACAGGTTCCTAGTCTACGAGCAGTACTTC. Protein product: CASSLGHRFLVYEQYF.

There are a few counts of this clone. The genes are TRBV2 and TRBJ2-4; no definite D call. Germline V gene lookup returns CDR1 SNHLY and CDR2 FYNNEI. Trimming shortened V by 4 bases and J by 6 bases, and 10 bases separated the two germline ends. CDR3 length equals 13 residues. The CDR3 here is CASSAGHGNIQYF. The DNA of the CDR3 is TGTGCCAGCAGTGCAGGCCACGGAAACATTCAGTACTTC.

V usage is TRBV4-1 and J usage is TRBJ2-7; 10 bases align to TRBD1. Germline loops: CDR1 MGHRA, CDR2 YSYEKL. V shed 1 base and J 4 bases; nucleotides not matched to a gene: 7. This CDR3 comprises 16 residues. CDR3 DNA sequence: TGCGCCAGCAGCCAAGCAACCGGGACAGGGGTTTACGAGCAGTACTTC. Translation gives CASSQATGTGVYEQYF.

The V gene is TRBV7-2, the J gene TRBJ2-1, with TRBD2 as a possible D gene (6 bases). This CDR3 has 13 amino acids. V lost 6 bases to trimming and J lost 9 bases, with 15 bases between them. The germline gives CDR1 SGHTA, CDR2 FQGNSA. As DNA, the CDR3 is TGTGCCAGCAGTGCCGGACTATCTGGTGAGCAGTTCTTC. Its translation: CASSAGLSGEQFF.

This chain connects TRBV4-2 to TRBJ2-7, with 11 bases identical to TRBD2. Per germline, CDR1 LGHNA and CDR2 YNFKEQ. The ends lost 6 bases at V and 0 bases at J; junction bases unmatched: 7. This CDR3 region has 16 residues. This chain's CDR3 is CASSSSSGRPSYEQYF. In DNA, the CDR3 is TGTGCCAGCAGTTCTTCTAGCGGGAGGCCCTCCTACGAGCAGTACTTC.

The chain couples TRBV5-5 to TRBJ2-1; D is ambiguous. Germline V gives CDR1 SGHKS, CDR2 YYEKEE (reference sequence). V dropped 0 bases and J dropped 4 bases, with 14 bases sitting between them. This CDR3 contains 16 residues. The CDR3 sequence: CASSLDRVTRYNEQFF. Written as DNA, the CDR3 is TGTGCCAGCAGCTTGGACCGGGTCACAAGGTACAATGAGCAGTTCTTC.

This clone came up once. This rearrangement joins TRBV29-1 to TRBJ1-6; 7 nucleotides agree with TRBD1. Trimming took 6 bases from V and 2 from J; bases not matched to a gene: 10. CDR1 and CDR2 from the germline V gene are SQVTM and ANQGSEA. The CDR3 extends over 16 amino acids. CDR3 DNA: TGCAGCGTCCCGGACAGGCGATTAGCCTATAATTCACCCCTCCACTTT. It encodes CSVPDRRLAYNSPLHF.

Concerning this clone: Other DNA sequences in the same sample also yield this CDR3. In DNA, the CDR3 is TGTGCCAGCAGCTTAGGGCTTTACAATGAGCAGTTCTTC. The encoded protein is CASSLGLYNEQFF. The chain links TRBV7-3 to TRBJ2-1; D ambiguous. The germline V and J ends were trimmed by 2 bases and 4 bases, with 6 bases remaining between them. CDR3 length equals 13 residues. Per germline, CDR1 SGHTA and CDR2 FQGTGA.

This clone came up a few times. The chain is built from TRBV30 and TRBJ2-3; TRBD2 matches 7 bases. In germline, CDR1 is GTSNPN, CDR2 SVGIG (reference sequence). This CDR3 is built from 18 residues. With V trimmed by 0 bases and J by 0 bases, 12 bases remained unmatched. The chain's CDR3 is CAWSVLAASWASTDTQYF. CDR3 sequence (DNA): TGTGCCTGGAGTGTGCTAGCGGCGAGTTGGGCTAGCACAGATACGCAGTATTTT.